The 26 T cell receptor beta chains below all came from one sample that was sequenced in a study of shared clonotypes between healthy human individuals. Sequenced by immunoSEQ multiplex PCR; TCRdb stores in-frame clones only, minus some. The sample has roughly 2.2 million clones, more than 85% seen once. Sequenced sample: naive CD4+ T cells from PBMCs. This sample's subset: CD45RA+ positively selected. These receptors all come from a man aged 18-30 years in good health. Some clones in this sample may be carry-over from other donors' samples.

This clone was seen more than once but under ten times. This sequence joins TRBV21-1 and TRBJ1-1; the table assigns TRBD1, which was not confirmed against the DNA. TRBV21-1 is a pseudogene locus. The CDR3 runs 17 residues. DNA for the CDR3: TGTGCCAGCAGCAAAGTAGGGCAGGGGGATAGGAACACTGAAGCTTTCTTT. This encodes CASSKVGQGDRNTEAFF.

The chain combines TRBV5-1 with TRBJ1-1, with D unresolved. The length of the CDR3 is 16 residues. CDR1 and CDR2 from the germline V gene are SGHRS and YFSETQ. V gave up 0 bases and J gave up 1 base, with 13 bases separating them. The CDR3 DNA reads TGCGCCAGCAGCTTGGGAGACCTCCAGAAGAACACTGAAGCTTTCTTT. Amino acids: CASSLGDLQKNTEAFF.

The CDR3 loop reads CASSLGQTDYGYTF. The CDR3 DNA is TGTGCCAGCAGCTTAGGTCAGACCGACTATGGCTACACCTTC. The rearrangement links TRBV5-4 to TRBJ1-2; D ambiguous. Per the germline V gene, CDR1 is SGHNT and CDR2 is YYREEE (reference sequence). The CDR3 sequence is 14 residues long. Trimming took off 2 bases at V and 3 bases at J, with 11 bases between the two ends. Full variable domain (rest looked up from reference TRBV5-4 and TRBJ1-2): ETGVTQSPTHLIKTRGQQVTLRCSSQSGHNTVSWYQQALGQGPQFIFQYYREEENGRGNFPPRFSGLQFPNYSSELNVNALELDDSALYLCASSLGQTDYGYTFGSGTRLTVV.

The chain has TRBV18 and TRBJ2-1, with 11 bases aligning to TRBD1. Trimming removed 6 bases from V and 8 bases from J; junction bases left unmatched: 3. The CDR3 length is 13 residues. CDR1 is KGHSH, CDR2 LQKENI, per germline. CDR3 DNA sequence: TGTGCCAGCTCTCGGACAGGGGGCTATGAGCAGTTCTTC. Translating it yields CASSRTGGYEQFF.

The V and J genes are TRBV4-3 and TRBJ1-3; D is undetermined. The length of the CDR3 is 14 residues. The germline V and J ends were trimmed by 1 base and 0 bases, with 4 bases remaining between them. The V gene's germline CDR1 is LGHNA and CDR2 YSLEER. The DNA of the CDR3 is TGCGCCAGCAGCCAAGCTCTCTCTGGAAACACCATATATTTT. This encodes CASSQALSGNTIYF.

This chain uses TRBV10-3 with TRBJ2-7; 7 positions match TRBD1. The CDR3 length is 14 residues. Germline trimming cut 5 bases from V and 3 bases from J; bases unmatched to any gene: 7. Looked up from germline, CDR1 is ENHRY and CDR2 is SYGVKD. The CDR3 reads CAISRTGPNYEQYF. In DNA, the CDR3 is TGTGCCATCAGTAGGACAGGCCCCAACTACGAGCAGTACTTC.

The chain recombines TRBV5-4 with TRBJ1-2; possible D gene TRBD1, 5 bases. The CDR3 spans 15 residues. V lost 0 bases to trimming and J lost 2 bases, with 11 bases between them. Germline V gene lookup returns CDR1 SGHNT and CDR2 YYREEE (reference sequence). The CDR3 coding sequence is TGTGCCAGCAGCTTGGTAGGGGAGGGAAACTATGGCTACACCTTC. It is translated as CASSLVGEGNYGYTF.

Worth noting for this clone: This CDR3 is also generated by other DNA sequences in the sample. This chain joins TRBV5-4 and TRBJ2-7; 8 bases line up with TRBD2. After removal of 4 bases from V and 2 bases from J, the junction contained 5 bases not matched to a gene. The CDR3 is 14 amino acids. Germline V gives CDR1 SGHNT, CDR2 YYREEE (reference sequence). CDR3 nucleotides: TGTGCCAGCAGCGAACGCGGGGGGACCTACGAGCAGTACTTC. This encodes CASSERGGTYEQYF. Full variable domain (remainder filled in from reference TRBV5-4 and TRBJ2-7): ETGVTQSPTHLIKTRGQQVTLRCSSQSGHNTVSWYQQALGQGPQFIFQYYREEENGRGNFPPRFSGLQFPNYSSELNVNALELDDSALYLCASSERGGTYEQYFGPGTRLTVT.

The rearrangement uses TRBV6-6 and TRBJ1-3; 8 positions match TRBD1. The germline V gene encodes CDR1 MNHNY and CDR2 SVGAGI (reference sequence). The CDR3 totals 14 residues. The trim removed 6 bases at V and 2 bases at J, leaving 3 bases unmatched. The CDR3 is CASRLTGAGNTIYF. The CDR3 coding sequence is TGTGCCAGCAGATTGACAGGGGCTGGAAACACCATATATTTT.

The chain joins TRBV7-9 to TRBJ1-6; 7 nucleotides agree with TRBD1. Germline V gene lookup returns CDR1 SEHNR and CDR2 FQNEAQ (reference sequence). The ends lost 2 bases at V and 7 bases at J; junction bases unmatched: 5. CDR3 length: 15 residues. CDR3 loop: CASSLSGQMNSPLHF. CDR3 nucleotides: TGTGCCAGCAGCTTATCGGGACAGATGAATTCACCCCTCCACTTT. Full variable domain (missing parts from reference TRBV7-9 and TRBJ1-6): DTGVSQNPRHKITKRGQNVTFRCDPISEHNRLYWYRQTLGQGPEFLTYFQNEAQLEKSRLLSDRFSAERPKGSFSTLEIQRTEQGDSAMYLCASSLSGQMNSPLHFGNGTRLTVT.

This clone occurred a few times. The chain links TRBV28 to TRBJ1-1; no clear D. The length of the CDR3 is 13 residues. V dropped 7 bases and J dropped 2 bases, with 11 bases sitting between them. The germline CDR1 and CDR2 sequences are MDHEN and SYDVKM. The CDR3 is CASNFPFNTEAFF. The DNA of the CDR3 is TGTGCCAGCAACTTCCCTTTCAACACTGAAGCTTTCTTT. Combining the CDR3 with reference TRBV28 and TRBJ1-1 gives the whole variable domain DVKVTQSSRYLVKRTGEKVFLECVQDMDHENMFWYRQDPGLGLRLIYFSYDVKMKEKGDIPEGYSVSREKKERFSLILESASTNQTSMYLCASNFPFNTEAFFGQGTRLTVV.

The chain carries TRBV7-2 and TRBJ2-3, with D tentatively TRBD2 (5 bases). Germline assignment: CDR1 SGHTA and CDR2 FQGNSA. The V and J ends lost 2 bases and 4 bases respectively, with 16 bases between them. The CDR3 covers 16 residues. CDR3 in amino acids: CASSLYLAEPADTQYF. CDR3 coding DNA: TGTGCCAGCAGCTTATACCTAGCCGAGCCGGCAGATACGCAGTATTTT.

V and J are TRBV9 and TRBJ2-1; perhaps TRBD2 as D (6 bases). The V end lost 4 bases, the J end lost 6 bases, and 14 bases lay between the germline ends. Germline V lookup: CDR1 SGDLS, CDR2 YYNGEE. The CDR3 totals 14 residues. The DNA for the CDR3 is TGTGCCAGCAGCCCCCAGACTAGTTCCAATGAGCAGTTCTTC. It codes for CASSPQTSSNEQFF.

The J gene is TRBJ2-6, the V gene TRBV28; no clear D gene. Germline values: CDR1 MDHEN, CDR2 SYDVKM. The CDR3 extends over 16 amino acids. Trimming cost V 3 bases and J 0 bases, with 9 bases left between them. CDR3 nucleotide sequence: TGTGCCAGCAGTTTTGTCCGTAGCTCTGGGGCCAACGTCCTGACTTTC. Translation gives CASSFVRSSGANVLTF. Supplemented by reference TRBV28 and TRBJ2-6, the full variable domain reads DVKVTQSSRYLVKRTGEKVFLECVQDMDHENMFWYRQDPGLGLRLIYFSYDVKMKEKGDIPEGYSVSREKKERFSLILESASTNQTSMYLCASSFVRSSGANVLTFGAGSRLTVL.

The chain uses TRBV28 and TRBJ2-2, with 8 bases fitting TRBD2. Germline V gene sequence: CDR1 MDHEN, CDR2 SYDVKM. The CDR3 contains 14 residues. Losses at the gene ends were 8 bases for V and 2 bases for J; bases not matched to a gene: 4. In nucleotides, the CDR3 is TGTGCCAGCGTCGCGGGAGGTAACACCGGGGAGCTGTTTTTT. Translating gives CASVAGGNTGELFF.

Worth noting for this clone: This sample includes further DNA sequences coding for the same CDR3. The chain uses TRBV19 and TRBJ1-5; no definite D call. V lost 5 bases, J lost 4 bases, and 6 bases lay in between. CDR3 length: 12 amino acids. In germline, CDR1 is LNHDA, CDR2 SQIVND (reference sequence). Here the CDR3 DNA reads TGTGCCAGTAGTTCTCGTAATCAGCCCCAGCATTTT. Translation gives CASSSRNQPQHF.

The sample holds a few counts of this clone. The chain recombines TRBV27 with TRBJ2-7; 8 bases are shared with TRBD2. CDR3 size: 14 residues. Germline-derived CDR1 and CDR2 are MNHEY and SMNVEV (reference sequence). The V gene end was trimmed by 2 bases and the J gene end by 8 bases; junction bases not matched to a gene: 8. This CDR3 is CASSLVGRGTKQYF. The DNA of the CDR3 is TGTGCCAGCAGTTTAGTCGGGAGGGGTACGAAGCAGTACTTC.

The chain combines TRBV9 with TRBJ2-7; 11 bases are a match to TRBD2. Germline CDR1 and CDR2: SGDLS and YYNGEE. There are 18 residues in the CDR3. V dropped 2 bases and J dropped 2; count of bases not matched to a gene: 12. CDR3 DNA: TGTGCCAGCAGCGTGGGGCTAGCGGGAGGAATTCCCCCCTACGAGCAGTACTTC. It is translated as CASSVGLAGGIPPYEQYF.

This chain joins TRBV7-2 and TRBJ1-1; D possibly corresponds to TRBD1 (6 bases). CDR3 length equals 12 residues. The germline CDR1 and CDR2 sequences are SGHTA and FQGNSA. V was clipped by 5 bases and J by 7 bases, with 11 bases between them. In nucleotides, the CDR3 is TGTGCCAGCAGCGTACAGGGAAATGAAGCTTTCTTT. This sequence encodes CASSVQGNEAFF.

V usage is TRBV28 and J usage is TRBJ1-2; D may be TRBD1 (6 bases). The germline V gene has CDR1 MDHEN and CDR2 SYDVKM. This CDR3 region has 16 residues. The V gene lost 3 bases and the J gene lost 8 bases, with 22 bases spanning the gap. The CDR3 DNA is TGTGCCAGCAGTTTCAGGGGCCCTGGTGTTTCGGGGGGCTACACCTTC. Protein sequence: CASSFRGPGVSGGYTF.

The chain has TRBV7-9 and TRBJ2-1, with TRBD1 as a possible D gene (5 bases). Trimming shortened V by 7 bases and J by 8 bases, and 27 bases separated the two germline ends. The CDR3 totals 17 residues. Germline V CDR1 and CDR2: SEHNR, FQNEAQ (reference sequence). CDR3 in DNA: TGTGCCAGCATCCTAAAGTGGTCAGGACAACTGATCGATGAGCAGTTCTTC. Translation: CASILKWSGQLIDEQFF.

CDR3 sequence: CATSREQGPFELFF. CDR3 bases: TGTGCCACCAGCAGAGAACAGGGCCCGTTCGAGCTGTTTTTT. The V gene is TRBV15, the J gene TRBJ2-2, with D maybe TRBD1 (6 bases). The CDR3 sequence is 14 residues long. Trimming shortened V by 0 bases and J by 11 bases, and 13 bases separated the two germline ends. Germline CDR1 and CDR2: LNHNV and YYDKDF (reference sequence).

In this sample, this clone turned up once. The chain joins TRBV2 to TRBJ1-3; D is ambiguous. CDR3 size: 16 residues. Trimming removed 6 bases at V and 0 bases at J, with 15 bases between. CDR1 is SNHLY and CDR2 is FYNNEI in the germline V gene. CDR3 in amino acids: CASSVAPSSSGNTIYF. Written as DNA, the CDR3 is TGTGCCAGCAGCGTCGCGCCCAGCTCCTCTGGAAACACCATATATTTT.

V and J are TRBV5-1 and TRBJ1-5, with a weak D call TRBD1 (5 bases). V shed 2 bases and J shed 8 bases, with 17 bases lying between them. CDR1 is SGHRS, CDR2 YFSETQ, per germline. The CDR3 sequence is 15 residues long. CDR3 in DNA: TGCGCCAGCAGCTTACTGGCCGGGGGAATAGAGCCCCAGCATTTT. Translated, it gives CASSLLAGGIEPQHF.

This clone occurred once. This same CDR3 is encoded by further DNA sequences in the sample. The chain employs TRBV28 and TRBJ2-7; D unresolved. Germline V gene sequence: CDR1 MDHEN, CDR2 SYDVKM. The V gene lost 2 bases and the J gene lost 1 base, with 12 bases spanning the gap. The CDR3 sequence is 15 residues long. The CDR3 nucleotides are TGTGCCAGCAGTTTAAATCCCGGCAGTTCCTACGAGCAGTACTTC. It codes for CASSLNPGSSYEQYF.

The chain employs TRBV10-3 and TRBJ1-1; the D gene is possibly TRBD1 (6 bases). V lost 6 bases and J 5 bases, leaving 10 bases between the germline ends. The CDR3 is 12 residues long. Per the germline V gene, CDR1 is ENHRY and CDR2 is SYGVKD. The CDR3 loop reads CAIRPQGTEAFF. As DNA, the CDR3 is TGTGCCATCAGGCCACAGGGAACTGAAGCTTTCTTT.